The rows below give T cell receptor beta chains drawn from one sample of a study of blood T cell repertoires in COVID-19. The data were produced by immunoSEQ multiplex PCR, yet TCRdb's version contains in-frame clones alone and is incomplete. Of just under 90,000 clones in the sample, more than 70% are singletons; the top ten hold 2.9%. Source material: peripheral blood. Receptors originate from a woman of 80 years or more with acute or convalescent COVID-19. The CDR3 runs from the conserved cysteine through the conserved F or W. The order of the fields is D gene, V gene, clone size, CDR3 length, J gene, CDR3 DNA, CDR3 protein. D genes are given only for firm matches. Size is stated for part of the rows, as once, few or many counts, or as a class when the clone is expanded.

>NA|TRBV5-1|NA|13|TRBJ2-7
TGCGCCAGCAGCTTGGCTATTACCTACGAGCAGTACTTC
CASSLAITYEQYF
>TRBD1|TRBV19|NA|16|TRBJ2-6
TGTGCCAGCAGGGGGTTCCTTATATCTGGGGCCAACGTCCTGACTTTC
CASRGFLISGANVLTF
>NA|TRBV6-2/TRBV6-3|NA|15|TRBJ2-5
TGTGCCAGCAGCCGGGGGCCGAGGCCCGAAGAGACCCAGTACTTC
CASSRGPRPEETQYF
>NA|TRBV19|NA|14|TRBJ2-2
TGTGCCAGTAATGGGGGCCGGGACACCGGGGAGCTGTTTTTT
CASNGGRDTGELFF
>TRBD2|TRBV27|NA|17|TRBJ2-1
TGTGCCAGCAGTTCCCCTTTCCTAGCGGGAGGCCTCAATGAGCAGTTCTTC
CASSSPFLAGGLNEQFF
>NA|TRBV3-1/TRBV3-2|NA|13|TRBJ2-5
TGTGCCAGCAGCCCGGACAGTAAAGAGACCCAGTACTTC
CASSPDSKETQYF
>NA|TRBV18|NA|15|TRBJ2-3
TGTGCCAGCTCACCACCAGGCGGGATGACAGATACGCAGTATTTT
CASSPPGGMTDTQYF
>NA|TRBV6-6|NA|13|TRBJ2-5
TGTGCCAGCAGTCAAACAAACCGTAAGAACCAGTACTTC
CASSQTNRKNQYF
>TRBD1|TRBV6-6|few|16|TRBJ1-5
TGTGCCAGCAGTTTCCCAGGGGGGTCTAGCAATCAGCCCCAGCATTTT
CASSFPGGSSNQPQHF
>NA|TRBV18|NA|13|TRBJ2-1
TGTGCCAGCTCTCCCGGTAGCGACAATGAGCAGTTCTTC
CASSPGSDNEQFF
>NA|TRBV18|NA|15|TRBJ1-1
TGTGCCAGCTCACCTCAGGGGCGGGCGAGCACTGAAGCTTTCTTT
CASSPQGRASTEAFF
>NA|TRBV5-1|few|16|TRBJ1-5
TGCGCCAGCAGCTTAGGAACACAGGGTAACCATCAGCCCCAGCATTTT
CASSLGTQGNHQPQHF
>TRBD1|TRBV11-2|NA|18|TRBJ2-2
TGTGCCAGCAGCTTAGGACAGGGGGGAACTTTAGGAAGCGGGGAGCTGTTTTTT
CASSLGQGGTLGSGELFF
>NA|TRBV27|NA|14|TRBJ1-1
TGTGCCAGCAGTTTATCGATGCGAAACACTGAAGCTTTCTTT
CASSLSMRNTEAFF
>TRBD2|TRBV20-1|once|14|TRBJ2-1
TGCAGTGCTAGTCCCCTAGCGGGAAACAATGAGCAGTTCTTC
CSASPLAGNNEQFF
>NA|TRBV7-2|NA|14|TRBJ1-3
TGTGCCTCCAGGGGTAGGGGAAATGGAAACACCATATATTTT
CASRGRGNGNTIYF
>TRBD1|TRBV6-2/TRBV6-3|NA|15|TRBJ2-6
TGTGCCAGCAGTATACAGGGGGCTGGGGCCAACGTCCTGACTTTC
CASSIQGAGANVLTF
>NA|TRBV3-1/TRBV3-2|NA|15|TRBJ2-1
TGTGCCAGCAGCCAAGGAACGGTCCTAGTAGATGAGCAGTTCTTC
CASSQGTVLVDEQFF
>TRBD1|TRBV4-1|NA|17|TRBJ1-6
TGCGCCAGCAAGGGACAACGCCAGAGACAGGGCGGTTCACCCCTCCACTTT
CASKGQRQRQGGSPLHF
>NA|TRBV10-3|NA|13|TRBJ1-1
TGTGCCATCAGACTGACAGAGAACACTGAAGCTTTCTTT
CAIRLTENTEAFF
>NA|TRBV5-4|once|15|TRBJ1-2
TGTGCCAGCAGCTTGGTAAGCCGGTCGAACTATGGCTACACCTTC
CASSLVSRSNYGYTF
>TRBD2|TRBV11-2|NA|14|TRBJ2-1
TGTGCCAGCAGCCAACTGCGCGGGGGGGATGAGCAGTTCTTC
CASSQLRGGDEQFF
>NA|TRBV18|NA|15|TRBJ2-1
TGTGCCAGCTCACTTAACAGGGTATCCTACAATGAGCAGTTCTTC
CASSLNRVSYNEQFF
>NA|TRBV7-3|once|15|TRBJ2-6
TGTGCCAGCAGCTTAGGCCTGCTCGGGGCCAACGTCCTGACTTTC
CASSLGLLGANVLTF
>NA|TRBV7-2|NA|13|TRBJ1-2
TGTGCCAGCAGCTCTCTACAGCTGGATGGCTACACCTTC
CASSSLQLDGYTF
>NA|TRBV24-1|NA|13|TRBJ1-2
TGTGCCACCAGTGATCCGGACAGTGCCATCTACACCTTC
CATSDPDSAIYTF
>NA|TRBV28|NA|15|TRBJ2-2
TGTGCCAGCAGTTTATGGGGGCCGGGCACCGGGGAGCTGTTTTTT
CASSLWGPGTGELFF
>NA|TRBV25-1|NA|16|TRBJ1-3
TGTGCCAGCAGTGCCCAGGGTTTATGGGCTGGAAACACCATATATTTT
CASSAQGLWAGNTIYF
>TRBD2|TRBV19|NA|15|TRBJ2-1
TGTGCCAGTAGTACAGCGGGGGTATACTACAATGAGCAGTTCTTC
CASSTAGVYYNEQFF
>NA|TRBV7-8|NA|14|TRBJ1-1
TGTGCCAGCAGCTTAGCTTGGGCGGGCACTGAAGCTTTCTTT
CASSLAWAGTEAFF
>NA|TRBV7-2|NA|14|TRBJ1-1
TGTGCCAGCAGACATTGGACAGAGAACACTGAAGCTTTCTTT
CASRHWTENTEAFF
>NA|TRBV5-1|NA|12|TRBJ1-4
TGCGCCAGCAGCTTGTCGGGAGAAAAACTGTTTTTT
CASSLSGEKLFF
>NA|TRBV7-2|NA|13|TRBJ1-2
TGTGCCAGCAGCTCTACAGGGAGCTATGGCTACACCTTC
CASSSTGSYGYTF
>NA|TRBV5-1|once|15|TRBJ2-7
TGCGCCAGCAGGTTGGCCGGAGGAGGGTACGACGAGCAGTACTTC
CASRLAGGGYDEQYF
>TRBD1|TRBV29-1|NA|17|TRBJ1-2
TGCAGCGTTTGGGACAGAAGCCCTTTACTAACCAACTATGGCTACACCTTC
CSVWDRSPLLTNYGYTF
>TRBD1|TRBV16|NA|15|TRBJ1-1
TGTGCCAGCAGCCAACTTTCAGGGGGAGGAACTGAAGCTTTCTTT
CASSQLSGGGTEAFF
>TRBD2|TRBV7-2|once|14|TRBJ2-1
TGTGCCAGCCGGTATAGCGGGGGGGAGCATGAGCAGTTCTTC
CASRYSGGEHEQFF
>NA|TRBV24-1|NA|16|TRBJ1-2
TGTGCCACCACGGGGAGGCCTTGGGGGAGCTCAGATGGCTACACCTTC
CATTGRPWGSSDGYTF
>NA|TRBV19|once|15|TRBJ1-5
TGTGCCAGTAGTATAGCACAGGGCTTCAATCAGCCCCAGCATTTT
CASSIAQGFNQPQHF